Shown below are 5 T cell receptor beta chains from a single sample sequenced in a study of blood T cell repertoires in COVID-19. Only in-frame clones appear in the TCRdb table, and some are missing; sequencing was by immunoSEQ multiplex PCR. Counted here are fewer than 500,000 clones, roughly 89% occurring once; the ten biggest clones make up roughly 0.84%. Sequencing was carried out using peripheral blood. The receptors here all came from a man younger than 35 with COVID-19, enrolled during active disease.

This chain connects TRBV2 to TRBJ1-1; perhaps TRBD1 as D (5 bases). Germline loops: CDR1 SNHLY, CDR2 FYNNEI. The CDR3 is 12 residues long. Trimming stripped 5 bases from V and 10 bases from J, with 14 bases between. This CDR3 reads CASSSSNRRAFF. Written as DNA, the CDR3 is TGTGCCAGCAGTTCGTCCAACAGGAGAGCTTTCTTT.

The rearrangement links TRBV12-3 or TRBV12-4 to TRBJ1-4, with D possibly matching TRBD1 (6 bases). The CDR3 loop spans 13 amino acids. V was pared by 5 bases and J by 7 bases, with 11 bases between. Here the CDR3 reads CASSLGHFEKLFF. For the CDR3, the DNA is TGTGCCAGCAGTCTGGGACATTTTGAAAAACTGTTTTTT.

The rearrangement joins TRBV27 to TRBJ1-1, with D maybe TRBD1 (5 bases). Deletions cut 8 bases from V and 3 bases from J, with 13 bases between. Germline V gene sequence: CDR1 MNHEY, CDR2 SMNVEV (reference sequence). The CDR3 runs to 13 residues. CDR3 region: CASRRTGDTEAFF. The CDR3 DNA reads as TGTGCCAGCCGCCGAACGGGGGACACTGAAGCTTTCTTT.

The chain is built from TRBV2 and TRBJ2-7; 7 bases agree with TRBD1. Germline V gene data show CDR1 as SNHLY and CDR2 as FYNNEI. V shed 7 bases and J 1 base; nucleotides not matched to a gene: 4. CDR3 size: 13 residues. The chain's CDR3 is CASNDRDSYEQYF. The CDR3 DNA sequence: TGTGCCAGCAATGACAGGGATTCCTACGAGCAGTACTTC.

The chain carries TRBV13 and TRBJ2-3, with 11 bases that match TRBD2. V was pared by 4 bases and J by 1 base, with 4 bases of the junction left unmatched. Germline lookup yields CDR1 PRHDT and CDR2 FYEKMQ (reference sequence). This CDR3 region has 16 residues. This CDR3 is CASSWRLAGRTDTQYF. The DNA for the CDR3 is TGTGCCAGCAGCTGGAGACTAGCGGGGCGCACAGATACGCAGTATTTT.